These 21 T cell receptor beta chains were all obtained from the same sample, sequenced in a study of shared clonotypes between healthy human individuals. Libraries were prepared by immunoSEQ multiplex PCR; TCRdb keeps only in-frame clonotypes and omits some of them. This table has 550,000 to 850,000 clones, about 74% appearing once. Input material: memory CD4+ T cells sorted from blood. Subset specified: CD45RA-negative fraction. Receptors were obtained from a woman in her twenties or thirties in good health.

This clone turned up a few times. The chain joins TRBV5-1 to TRBJ2-1; 8 bases are a match to TRBD1. The CDR3 contains 14 residues. The germline CDR1 and CDR2 sequences are SGHRS and YFSETQ. Trimming took 1 base from V and 8 from J; bases not matched to a gene: 5. The CDR3 nucleotides read TGCGCCAGCAGCTTGTGGACAGGGACCGATGAGCAGTTCTTC. Encoded protein: CASSLWTGTDEQFF.

The chain recombines TRBV2 with TRBJ1-3; 9 nucleotides match TRBD1. After removal of 6 bases from V and 0 bases from J, the junction contained 9 bases not matched to a gene. Germline lookup yields CDR1 SNHLY and CDR2 FYNNEI. The CDR3 totals 17 residues. CDR3 amino acids: CASRPRQGVLSGNTIYF. CDR3 nucleotide sequence: TGTGCCAGCAGACCAAGACAGGGGGTTCTCTCTGGAAACACCATATATTTT. Variable domain in full (rest from reference TRBV2 and TRBJ1-3): EPEVTQTPSHQVTQMGQEVILRCVPISNHLYFYWYRQILGQKVEFLVSFYNNEISEKSEIFDDQFSVERPDGSNFTLKIRSTKLEDSAMYFCASRPRQGVLSGNTIYFGEGSWLTVV.

This clone was seen only a few times. CDR3 amino acids: CASSPVKGSDEQFF. The DNA for the CDR3 is TGTGCCAGCAGCCCAGTTAAGGGAAGTGATGAGCAGTTCTTC. The chain recombines TRBV7-3 with TRBJ2-1; no reliable D call. The V gene lost 5 bases and the J gene lost 8 bases, with 16 bases spanning the gap. CDR1 and CDR2 from the germline V gene are SGHTA and FQGTGA. The CDR3 is 14 residues long.

This chain's CDR3 is CAWTRLGTYEQYF. The CDR3 region has the DNA TGTGCCTGGACTAGACTAGGAACCTACGAGCAGTACTTC. This chain joins TRBV30 and TRBJ2-5, with D possibly being TRBD2 (6 bases). The end of the DNA is better explained by TRBJ2-7, so the J call may be wrong. This CDR3 has 13 residues. Germline CDR1 GTSNPN, CDR2 SVGIG (reference sequence).

This clone appeared a few times. This sequence joins TRBV27 and TRBJ1-4; D not resolved. Germline loops: CDR1 MNHEY, CDR2 SMNVEV (reference sequence). V was cut by 3 bases and J by 5 bases, with 7 bases left in between. The CDR3 loop spans 13 amino acids. This CDR3 reads CASSFRGNEKLFF. The CDR3 nucleotides read TGTGCCAGCAGTTTTCGCGGGAATGAAAAACTGTTTTTT.

The chain is built from TRBV25-1 and TRBJ2-1, with 7 bases matching TRBD2. Trimming took 5 bases from V and 6 from J; bases not matched to a gene: 7. The germline V gene has CDR1 MGHDK and CDR2 SYGVNS. This CDR3 has 14 residues. The chain's CDR3 is CASSSGGGLNEQFF. DNA for the CDR3: TGTGCCAGCAGTTCGGGGGGAGGGCTCAATGAGCAGTTCTTC.

This chain connects TRBV5-1 to TRBJ2-1, with 9 bases that match TRBD1. The V segment lost 4 bases and the J segment 11 bases; nucleotides outside the gene matches: 16. This CDR3 region has 16 residues. Germline values: CDR1 SGHRS, CDR2 YFSETQ. As DNA, the CDR3 is TGCGCCAGCAGCAACGGCGGGACAGGGAGCCGAATCAAGCAGTTCTTC. Protein product: CASSNGGTGSRIKQFF.

This clone was found a few times. The chain combines TRBV14 with TRBJ2-2; 11 bases are shared with TRBD2. Germline V gives CDR1 SGHDN, CDR2 FVKESK. V shed 0 bases, J shed 5 bases, and the junction held 14 bases outside the gene matches. The CDR3 has 20 amino acids. The CDR3 protein is CASSQDLITPLAGGTGELFF. The CDR3 DNA reads TGTGCCAGCAGCCAAGATCTTATTACCCCTCTAGCGGGAGGTACCGGGGAGCTGTTTTTT.

A few counts support this clone. The J gene is TRBJ2-1, the V gene TRBV25-1, with D possibly matching TRBD1 (6 bases). Per germline, CDR1 MGHDK and CDR2 SYGVNS. The CDR3 has 12 residues. V dropped 8 bases and J dropped 6 bases, with 11 bases sitting between them. The CDR3 reads CASRTTGNEQFF. The CDR3 nucleotides are TGTGCCAGCCGAACGACAGGCAATGAGCAGTTCTTC.

In its sample, this clone was seen once. J is TRBJ2-2 and V is TRBV7-3; TRBD2 matches 8 bases. Trimming removed 1 base from V and 7 bases from J; junction bases left unmatched: 11. CDR1 is SGHTA and CDR2 is FQGTGA in the germline V gene. The CDR3 has 17 residues. In DNA, the CDR3 is TGTGCCAGCAGCTTAATCTCGGGAGGGCCCGGGGTCGGGGAGCTGTTTTTT. Its translation is CASSLISGGPGVGELFF. Variable domain in full (rest from reference TRBV7-3 and TRBJ2-2): GAGVSQTPSNKVTEKGKYVELRCDPISGHTALYWYRQSLGQGPEFLIYFQGTGAADDSGLPNDRFFAVRPEGSVSTLKIQRTERGDSAVYLCASSLISGGPGVGELFFGEGSRLTVL.

DNA of the CDR3: TGTGCCAGCCACCGGTCTCTGACAGATACGCAGTATTTT. Encoded protein: CASHRSLTDTQYF. V gene TRBV6-6 combines with J gene TRBJ2-3; D remains ambiguous. V lost 8 bases to trimming and J lost 3 bases, with 12 bases between them. In germline, CDR1 is MNHNY, CDR2 SVGAGI (reference sequence). This CDR3 comprises 13 residues.

This clone was recorded only once. This chain uses TRBV5-1 with TRBJ1-4, with 9 bases lining up with TRBD1. CDR1 is SGHRS, CDR2 YFSETQ, per germline. The J segment lost 8 bases and the V segment lost 4 bases, leaving 6 bases of the junction unmatched. This CDR3 region has 14 residues. CDR3 in DNA: TGCGCCAGCAGCCACGACAGGGGGAAGGAAAAACTGTTTTTT. It yields the protein CASSHDRGKEKLFF. Full variable domain (outside the CDR3, taken from reference TRBV5-1 and TRBJ1-4): KAGVTQTPRYLIKTRGQQVTLSCSPISGHRSVSWYQQTPGQGLQFLFEYFSETQRNKGNFPGRFSGRQFSNSRSEMNVSTLELGDSALYLCASSHDRGKEKLFFGSGTQLSVL.

This chain joins TRBV27 and TRBJ2-7; the D gene is possibly TRBD2 (5 bases). Between the trimmed V and J ends, which lost 7 bases and 5 bases, there was a span of 15 bases. This CDR3 is 13 amino acids long. CDR1 is MNHEY and CDR2 is SMNVEV in the germline V gene (reference sequence). The CDR3 here is CASMDRGSHEQYF. CDR3 sequence (DNA): TGTGCCAGCATGGATCGAGGGTCCCACGAGCAGTACTTC.

The chain uses TRBV6-1 and TRBJ1-2; D perhaps matches TRBD1 (5 bases). The V and J ends lost 7 bases and 4 bases respectively, with 16 bases between them. Germline CDR1 and CDR2: MNHNS and SASEGT. The CDR3 spans 14 residues. Here the CDR3 reads CASNPAGTVYGYTF. DNA for the CDR3: TGTGCCAGCAATCCTGCCGGGACGGTCTATGGCTACACCTTC.

The gene calls are TRBV4-2 and TRBJ2-5; D tentatively reads TRBD1 or TRBD2 (6 bases each). With the DNA end fitting TRBJ2-7 better, the J assignment may be wrong. Germline loops: CDR1 LGHNA, CDR2 YNFKEQ. The CDR3 is made up of 15 amino acids. The CDR3 DNA sequence: TGTGCCAGCAGCCAGGAGGAAGGGGGGCCTTACGAGCAGTACTTC. Translated: CASSQEEGGPYEQYF.

This clone was seen just once. The chain's CDR3 is CASSPQGGITNYEQYF. CDR3 sequence (DNA): TGTGCCAGCAGCCCTCAGGGCGGGATAACAAACTACGAGCAGTACTTC. The chain links TRBV5-6 to TRBJ2-7, with a tentative D call TRBD2 (6 bases). Trimming cost V 4 bases and J 3 bases, with 20 bases left between them. This CDR3 is 16 amino acids long. CDR1 and CDR2 (germline): SGHDT, YYEEEE.

This chain connects TRBV5-5 to TRBJ2-3, with TRBD2 matching over 13 bases. Trimming removed 0 bases from V and 5 bases from J; junction bases left unmatched: 12. The germline CDR1 and CDR2 sequences are SGHKS and YYEKEE (reference sequence). The CDR3 runs 19 residues. The CDR3 reads CASSLAKGTSGRAGDTQYF. The CDR3 bases are TGTGCCAGCAGCTTGGCCAAGGGAACTAGCGGGAGGGCCGGAGATACGCAGTATTTT.

This chain joins TRBV5-1 and TRBJ2-3; D is possibly TRBD2 (6 bases). The V end was cut by 1 base, the J end by 2 bases, with 11 bases between. The germline V gene has CDR1 SGHRS and CDR2 YFSETQ. This CDR3 spans 15 amino acids. The CDR3 DNA reads as TGCGCCAGCAGCTTGTCTGGCGGGAACACAGATACGCAGTATTTT. Translating it yields CASSLSGGNTDTQYF.

J is TRBJ1-2 and V is TRBV18; 7 positions agree with TRBD1. The CDR3 is 15 amino acids. V gave up 4 bases and J gave up 6 bases; unmatched junction bases: 11. The germline gives CDR1 KGHSH, CDR2 LQKENI. The CDR3 region is CASSRSQGESDGYTF. CDR3 bases: TGTGCCAGCTCACGCTCCCAGGGGGAATCAGATGGCTACACCTTC.

The chain recombines TRBV10-1 with TRBJ1-5; D not certain. Deletions cut 0 bases from V and 6 bases from J, with 9 bases between. This CDR3 region has 14 residues. Germline CDR1 is WNHNN and CDR2 is SYGVQD (reference sequence). This CDR3 is CASSESTSFQPQHF. The CDR3 nucleotides are TGCGCCAGCAGTGAGTCGACGTCATTTCAGCCCCAGCATTTT.

The rearrangement links TRBV4-2 to TRBJ1-5; D call uncertain. Trimming removed 0 bases from V and 0 bases from J, with 12 bases in between. Germline V gene lookup returns CDR1 LGHNA and CDR2 YNFKEQ. The CDR3 loop spans 17 amino acids. For the CDR3, the DNA is TGTGCCAGCAGCCAAGATGTACAGAAAGATAGCAATCAGCCCCAGCATTTT. The encoded protein is CASSQDVQKDSNQPQHF.